A selection of T cell receptor beta chains follows, all from one sample in a study of shared clonotypes between healthy human individuals. Clones were sequenced by immunoSEQ multiplex PCR, and TCRdb holds only the in-frame ones, with some missing. The profile shows roughly 300,000 clones, around four fifths of them singletons. The sample was memory CD4+ T cells sorted from blood. Receptors were obtained from a young man in good health. Each CDR3 is given with its conserved first and last residue. D genes are given only for firm matches. Clone size is given for some rows only: seen once, a few or many times, or a class if the clone is expanded.

CDR3nt: TGTGCCAGCTCAGGACAGATGAACACTGAAGCTTTCTTT
CDR3aa: CASSGQMNTEAFF
abundance: -
d_gene: -
v_gene: TRBV5-4
j_gene: TRBJ1-1

CDR3nt: TGTGCCAGCAGTCAGCCGTTGGGCTATGGCTACACCTTC
CDR3aa: CASSQPLGYGYTF
abundance: -
d_gene: -
v_gene: TRBV6-5
j_gene: TRBJ1-2

CDR3nt: TGTGCCAGCAGCCAAAGGAGGGAAGAGACCCAGTACTTC
CDR3aa: CASSQRREETQYF
abundance: -
d_gene: -
v_gene: TRBV16
j_gene: TRBJ2-5

CDR3nt: TGTGCCAGCAGGCCCACAGGGATTTTAAGCAATCAGCCCCAGCATTTT
CDR3aa: CASRPTGILSNQPQHF
abundance: -
d_gene: -
v_gene: TRBV2
j_gene: TRBJ1-5

CDR3nt: TGTGCCAGCAGCTTCGGACTAGCGGGATTGATAAATGAGCAGTTCTTC
CDR3aa: CASSFGLAGLINEQFF
abundance: -
d_gene: TRBD2
v_gene: TRBV7-9
j_gene: TRBJ2-1

CDR3nt: TGTGCCAGCAGTCGGACCGCTCCAGGAAACACCATATATTTT
CDR3aa: CASSRTAPGNTIYF
abundance: few
d_gene: -
v_gene: TRBV14
j_gene: TRBJ1-3

CDR3nt: TGTGCCAGTCGCCCTTCTAGCTCCTACGAGCAGTACTTC
CDR3aa: CASRPSSSYEQYF
abundance: -
d_gene: -
v_gene: TRBV19
j_gene: TRBJ2-7

CDR3nt: TGTGCCAGCATTGGGGCGGGAGGTTCCTACAATGAGCAGTTCTTC
CDR3aa: CASIGAGGSYNEQFF
abundance: -
d_gene: TRBD2
v_gene: TRBV2
j_gene: TRBJ2-1

CDR3nt: TGTGCCAGCAGCTTAGGAACAGGGCGGTCCGGGGCCAACGTCCTGACTTTC
CDR3aa: CASSLGTGRSGANVLTF
abundance: -
d_gene: -
v_gene: TRBV7-8
j_gene: TRBJ2-6

CDR3nt: TGTGCCAGCAGTTTGAGCCCCAGAACCTACGAGCAGTACTTC
CDR3aa: CASSLSPRTYEQYF
abundance: -
d_gene: -
v_gene: TRBV28
j_gene: TRBJ2-7

CDR3nt: TGTGCCAGCAGCTTAAACCCGGCCGGACAGGGAGGTTATGGCTACACCTTC
CDR3aa: CASSLNPAGQGGYGYTF
abundance: -
d_gene: TRBD1
v_gene: TRBV11-1
j_gene: TRBJ1-2

CDR3nt: TGTGCCAGCAGTGGCCCCTCCAGGGTGGATGAGCAGTTCTTC
CDR3aa: CASSGPSRVDEQFF
abundance: -
d_gene: -
v_gene: TRBV2
j_gene: TRBJ2-1

CDR3nt: TGTGCCAGCAGCCAGGGGACAGGGGGGCACGAGCAGTACTTC
CDR3aa: CASSQGTGGHEQYF
abundance: -
d_gene: TRBD1
v_gene: TRBV2
j_gene: TRBJ2-7

CDR3nt: TGTGCCAGCAGCCAAGATCTTGGGACTAGCGGGAGAAGGTGGGAGACCCAGTACTTC
CDR3aa: CASSQDLGTSGRRWETQYF
abundance: -
d_gene: TRBD2
v_gene: TRBV4-2
j_gene: TRBJ2-5

CDR3nt: TGTGCCAGTAGAGGACAGTCCGGCTACACCTTC
CDR3aa: CASRGQSGYTF
abundance: -
d_gene: -
v_gene: TRBV19
j_gene: TRBJ1-2

CDR3nt: TGTGCCAGCAAACGGGGTGGTAGGGGCGCGGACACCGGGGAGCTGTTTTTT
CDR3aa: CASKRGGRGADTGELFF
abundance: -
d_gene: -
v_gene: TRBV7-9
j_gene: TRBJ2-2

CDR3nt: TGTGCCAGCAGTTTAGGGGTAGCGGCTCCCGGTAGAGGTGAAAAACTGTTTTTT
CDR3aa: CASSLGVAAPGRGEKLFF
abundance: -
d_gene: -
v_gene: TRBV28
j_gene: TRBJ1-4

CDR3nt: TGTGCCAGCAGCTTAAACTCTGGTGACGAGCAGTACTTC
CDR3aa: CASSLNSGDEQYF
abundance: -
d_gene: -
v_gene: TRBV7-9
j_gene: TRBJ2-7

CDR3nt: TGTGCCAGCAGCTTCATCGGGGCCAATGAGCAGTTCTTC
CDR3aa: CASSFIGANEQFF
abundance: -
d_gene: -
v_gene: TRBV11-2
j_gene: TRBJ2-1

CDR3nt: TGTGCCAGCCGACAGGGGGCTTACGAGCAGTACTTC
CDR3aa: CASRQGAYEQYF
abundance: many
d_gene: TRBD1
v_gene: TRBV2
j_gene: TRBJ2-7

CDR3nt: TGTGCCAGCAGCCTGACAGATCGGGGCCAGCCCCAGCATTTT
CDR3aa: CASSLTDRGQPQHF
abundance: -
d_gene: -
v_gene: TRBV2
j_gene: TRBJ1-5

CDR3nt: TGTGCCAGCTCCCGGCGGGACGAGCAGTACTTC
CDR3aa: CASSRRDEQYF
abundance: few
d_gene: -
v_gene: TRBV18
j_gene: TRBJ2-7

CDR3nt: TGTGCCAGCAGCCTTAGCGGGAGTATGGCCGGGGAGCTGTTTTTT
CDR3aa: CASSLSGSMAGELFF
abundance: -
d_gene: TRBD2
v_gene: TRBV7-6
j_gene: TRBJ2-2

CDR3nt: TGTGCCAGCCAGCTAGGGAGGAATGAGCAGTTCTTC
CDR3aa: CASQLGRNEQFF
abundance: -
d_gene: -
v_gene: TRBV6-1
j_gene: TRBJ2-1

CDR3nt: TGTGCCAGCAGCTTAGACCCCAGATACGAGCAGTACTTC
CDR3aa: CASSLDPRYEQYF
abundance: -
d_gene: -
v_gene: TRBV7-2
j_gene: TRBJ2-7

CDR3nt: TGTGCCAGCAGCCAGGACAGGGGAGTTATAAACACTGAAGCTTTCTTT
CDR3aa: CASSQDRGVINTEAFF
abundance: -
d_gene: TRBD1
v_gene: TRBV7-9
j_gene: TRBJ1-1

CDR3nt: TGTGCCAGCTCATCAGGAAGGGGGCTAGCCTCTGGGGCCAACGTCCTGACTTTC
CDR3aa: CASSSGRGLASGANVLTF
abundance: -
d_gene: TRBD1
v_gene: TRBV18
j_gene: TRBJ2-6

CDR3nt: TGTGCCACCGAGCGGGACGCTTCCGATGAGCAGTTCTTC
CDR3aa: CATERDASDEQFF
abundance: few
d_gene: TRBD2
v_gene: TRBV7-9
j_gene: TRBJ2-1

CDR3nt: TGTGCCAGCAGCAACCTTAGCGGGTCGGGTGAGACCCAGTACTTC
CDR3aa: CASSNLSGSGETQYF
abundance: many
d_gene: TRBD2
v_gene: TRBV11-2
j_gene: TRBJ2-5

CDR3nt: TGTGCCAGCAGTGAAGTTGTGAGCTCCGGGGAGCTGTTTTTT
CDR3aa: CASSEVVSSGELFF
abundance: -
d_gene: -
v_gene: TRBV6-1
j_gene: TRBJ2-2

CDR3nt: TGTGCCAGCAGCCAAGATATGGGACAGGGGGATGAGCAGTACTTC
CDR3aa: CASSQDMGQGDEQYF
abundance: -
d_gene: TRBD1
v_gene: TRBV14
j_gene: TRBJ2-7

CDR3nt: TGTGCCAGCAGCTCCGGACCGACTAGCGGGAGACCCGGGGAGCTGTTTTTT
CDR3aa: CASSSGPTSGRPGELFF
abundance: few
d_gene: TRBD2
v_gene: TRBV7-2
j_gene: TRBJ2-2

CDR3nt: TGTGCCAGCAGCTTGGGCTCGTATGCGGCAGGGGAGCTGTTTTTT
CDR3aa: CASSLGSYAAGELFF
abundance: -
d_gene: -
v_gene: TRBV5-8
j_gene: TRBJ2-2

CDR3nt: TGCAGCCCTCACTCAGGAGAGGACATTCAGTACTTC
CDR3aa: CSPHSGEDIQYF
abundance: -
d_gene: -
v_gene: TRBV29-1
j_gene: TRBJ2-4

CDR3nt: TGTGCCAGCAGCCCCCGGGGGGAAGCCAAAAACATTCAGTACTTC
CDR3aa: CASSPRGEAKNIQYF
abundance: few
d_gene: TRBD2
v_gene: TRBV6-6
j_gene: TRBJ2-4

CDR3nt: TGTGCCAGCAGCTTGGCCTCGGGTAACACTGAAGCTTTCTTT
CDR3aa: CASSLASGNTEAFF
abundance: -
d_gene: -
v_gene: TRBV5-5
j_gene: TRBJ1-1

CDR3nt: TGCGCCAGCACTGTGCGGGACCAAGAGACCCAGTACTTC
CDR3aa: CASTVRDQETQYF
abundance: -
d_gene: -
v_gene: TRBV5-1
j_gene: TRBJ2-5

CDR3nt: TGTGCCAGCAGCGTAGGGGCAGCCCACAATCAGCCCCAGCATTTT
CDR3aa: CASSVGAAHNQPQHF
abundance: -
d_gene: -
v_gene: TRBV9
j_gene: TRBJ1-5

CDR3nt: TGTGCCAGCAGCTTGGGAGTTTTAGCCAAAAACATTCAGTACTTC
CDR3aa: CASSLGVLAKNIQYF
abundance: -
d_gene: -
v_gene: TRBV7-9
j_gene: TRBJ2-4

CDR3nt: TGCAGCGTTGGAGGAGGGGGACCTAATGAAAAACTGTTTTTT
CDR3aa: CSVGGGGPNEKLFF
abundance: -
d_gene: -
v_gene: TRBV29-1
j_gene: TRBJ1-4

CDR3nt: TGTGCCAGCAGCTTAAGAAGCTCCTACAATGAGCAGTTCTTC
CDR3aa: CASSLRSSYNEQFF
abundance: -
d_gene: -
v_gene: TRBV7-8
j_gene: TRBJ2-1

CDR3nt: TGTGCCAGCAATCCGGGACGCCCATGCAATTCACCCCTCCACTTT
CDR3aa: CASNPGRPCNSPLHF
abundance: once
d_gene: -
v_gene: TRBV11-3
j_gene: TRBJ1-6

CDR3nt: TGTGCCCACGGACAGGGGGCAATCGGGGAGCAGTACTTC
CDR3aa: CAHGQGAIGEQYF
abundance: -
d_gene: TRBD1
v_gene: TRBV30
j_gene: TRBJ2-7

CDR3nt: TGTGCCAGCAGCTTGGAACCGGGACAGGGAGACGAGCAGTACTTC
CDR3aa: CASSLEPGQGDEQYF
abundance: -
d_gene: TRBD1
v_gene: TRBV5-6
j_gene: TRBJ2-7

CDR3nt: TGCGCCAGCAGCCCTCCGACAGGGAACACCGGGGAGCTGTTTTTT
CDR3aa: CASSPPTGNTGELFF
abundance: -
d_gene: -
v_gene: TRBV5-1
j_gene: TRBJ2-2

CDR3nt: TGTGCCAGCTCCCGGGGACTAGCGGGTCTCGAGGAGCTGTTTTTT
CDR3aa: CASSRGLAGLEELFF
abundance: -
d_gene: TRBD2
v_gene: TRBV18
j_gene: TRBJ2-2

CDR3nt: TGCAGCGTTGGGAAAACAGGGGTAGATGAAAAACTGTTTTTT
CDR3aa: CSVGKTGVDEKLFF
abundance: -
d_gene: TRBD1
v_gene: TRBV29-1
j_gene: TRBJ1-4

CDR3nt: TGCGCCAGCAGCCCCGAGGTCGGCACAGATACGCAGTATTTT
CDR3aa: CASSPEVGTDTQYF
abundance: few
d_gene: -
v_gene: TRBV5-1
j_gene: TRBJ2-3

CDR3nt: TGTGCCAGCAGTACAGGACAGGGGGAGACCCAGTACTTC
CDR3aa: CASSTGQGETQYF
abundance: many
d_gene: TRBD1
v_gene: TRBV6-5
j_gene: TRBJ2-5

CDR3nt: TGCAGCGTTGCCCCACCTATAACTAGCAACTACAATGAGCAGTTCTTC
CDR3aa: CSVAPPITSNYNEQFF
abundance: -
d_gene: -
v_gene: TRBV29-1
j_gene: TRBJ2-1

CDR3nt: TGTGCCAGCAGCGCACGGGGAACCTGGCAGTACTTC
CDR3aa: CASSARGTWQYF
abundance: -
d_gene: -
v_gene: TRBV2
j_gene: TRBJ2-7

CDR3nt: TGTGCCATCAGTGAGGTAGACAATCAGCCCCAGCATTTT
CDR3aa: CAISEVDNQPQHF
abundance: -
d_gene: -
v_gene: TRBV10-3
j_gene: TRBJ1-5

CDR3nt: TGTGCCAGAAGCTTTGGTCAGGGTGGTACATTCGTCCCCGACTACGAGCAGTACTTC
CDR3aa: CARSFGQGGTFVPDYEQYF
abundance: many
d_gene: -
v_gene: TRBV5-3
j_gene: TRBJ2-7